One sample yielded the 20 T cell receptor beta chains listed below, sequenced in a study of T cell changes during pregnancy in multiple sclerosis. Sequencing used immunoSEQ multiplex PCR; TCRdb keeps in-frame clones, though not all of them. Of approximately 38,000 clones detected, about 95% appear once; the ten largest clones hold 1.5% to 2%. The sample here was peripheral blood, taken in the third trimester of pregnancy. The receptor source for this set is a female donor with multiple sclerosis, enrolled in a pregnancy study.

The chain has TRBV27 and TRBJ2-1; D not certain. Germline CDR1 MNHEY, CDR2 SMNVEV (reference sequence). Trimming left V 5 bases short and J 0 bases short, with 11 bases between. This CDR3 comprises 15 residues. The CDR3 DNA is TGTGCCAGCAGTCCCAGGTCCCTCTCCTACAATGAGCAGTTCTTC. It is translated as CASSPRSLSYNEQFF.

The chain uses TRBV5-1 and TRBJ2-5, with 11 bases matching TRBD1. CDR3 size: 16 residues. The germline CDR1 and CDR2 sequences are SGHRS and YFSETQ. The J segment lost 2 bases and the V segment lost 0 bases, leaving 3 bases of the junction unmatched. Here the CDR3 reads CASSLGGDRGQETQYF. The CDR3 nucleotides read TGCGCCAGCAGCTTGGGGGGGGACAGGGGGCAAGAGACCCAGTACTTC.

This clone was recorded a few times. The genes are TRBV25-1 and TRBJ1-2; no firm D call. CDR1 MGHDK and CDR2 SYGVNS come from the germline V gene. This CDR3 contains 13 residues. V lost 1 base and J lost 2, with 5 bases in between. The CDR3 loop reads CASSESENYGYTF. The CDR3 DNA follows: TGTGCCAGCAGTGAATCGGAGAACTATGGCTACACCTTC.

The genes are TRBV2 and TRBJ2-7; 7 bases map to TRBD1. V lost 4 bases and J lost 1; bases outside the gene matches: 4. The CDR3 contains 14 residues. Per germline, CDR1 SNHLY and CDR2 FYNNEI. CDR3 amino acids: CASSAGGTSYEQYF. In DNA form, the CDR3 reads TGTGCCAGCAGTGCAGGGGGAACTTCCTACGAGCAGTACTTC.

The chain carries TRBV7-2 and TRBJ2-5; D is perhaps TRBD1 (5 bases). V was pared by 0 bases and J by 5 bases, with 13 bases between. This CDR3 has 15 residues. Germline loops: CDR1 SGHTA, CDR2 FQGNSA. CDR3 DNA: TGTGCCAGCAGCTTAGCTACTAACCCAGGGGAGACCCAGTACTTC. This gives the protein CASSLATNPGETQYF.

This chain links TRBV18 with TRBJ2-7, with D uncertain. Germline loops: CDR1 KGHSH, CDR2 LQKENI. This CDR3 is 12 amino acids long. Trimming removed 6 bases at V and 3 bases at J, with 9 bases between. In DNA form, the CDR3 reads TGTGCCAGCTCCTCCGCGAACTACGAGCAGTACTTC. The encoded protein is CASSSANYEQYF.

This chain uses TRBV2 with TRBJ2-1; perhaps TRBD2 as D (6 bases). Germline assignment: CDR1 SNHLY and CDR2 FYNNEI. V dropped 0 bases and J dropped 4 bases, with 13 bases sitting between them. CDR3 length: 16 residues. The DNA of the CDR3 is TGTGCCAGCAGTGAAGCGGCGGGGTTGGGGTACAATGAGCAGTTCTTC. It encodes CASSEAAGLGYNEQFF.

This chain connects TRBV12-1 to TRBJ1-2; the DNA was not compared with TRBD1, the D call given in the table. TRBV12-1 corresponds to a pseudogene. The CDR3 runs to 13 residues. The CDR3 spells CASSSYRQYGYTF. In nucleotides, the CDR3 is TGTGCCAGCAGCTCATACAGACAGTATGGCTACACCTTC.

The chain recombines TRBV10-3 with TRBJ2-1; 8 bases match TRBD1. The V gene end was trimmed by 11 bases and the J gene end by 5 bases; junction bases not matched to a gene: 8. The CDR3 consists of 13 residues. Germline V gene lookup returns CDR1 ENHRY and CDR2 SYGVKD. CDR3 amino acids: CALLDRDHNEQFF. The CDR3 DNA sequence: TGTGCCTTGTTGGACAGGGACCACAATGAGCAGTTCTTC.

The V and J genes are TRBV5-4 and TRBJ2-5, with TRBD1 identical over 11 bases. V trimming: 4 bases; J trimming: 5 bases; junction bases outside the gene matches: 7. The CDR3 runs to 15 residues. The V gene's germline CDR1 is SGHNT and CDR2 YYREEE (reference sequence). CDR3 amino acids: CASSPRTGGGETQYF. DNA for the CDR3: TGTGCCAGCAGCCCCCGGACAGGGGGCGGGGAGACCCAGTACTTC.

The CDR3, as DNA: TGTGCCAGCAGTGACCACCTAACAGGGAAGGGAACTGAAGCTTTCTTT. It translates to CASSDHLTGKGTEAFF. V usage is TRBV25-1 and J usage is TRBJ1-1, with D maybe TRBD1 (6 bases). This CDR3 spans 16 amino acids. V gave up 3 bases and J gave up 5 bases, with 19 bases separating them. Looked up from germline, CDR1 is MGHDK and CDR2 is SYGVNS.

This chain uses TRBV5-4 with TRBJ2-3; 8 bases map to TRBD2. Per the germline V gene, CDR1 is SGHNT and CDR2 is YYREEE (reference sequence). CDR3 size: 20 residues. With 1 base clipped from V and 5 bases from J, the junction kept 21 bases outside the gene matches. This chain's CDR3 is CASSLRPGAGGSSRKDTQYF. The CDR3 DNA reads as TGTGCCAGCAGCTTGCGCCCTGGGGCGGGGGGTTCCTCCCGTAAAGATACGCAGTATTTT.

J is TRBJ1-2 and V is TRBV10-3; possible D gene TRBD1, 6 bases. CDR1 and CDR2 from the germline V gene are ENHRY and SYGVKD. V gave up 6 bases and J gave up 7 bases, with 15 bases separating them. There are 13 residues in the CDR3. CDR3 bases: TGTGCCATCAGGCTCTCCGGGACAACTGGCTACACCTTC. It encodes CAIRLSGTTGYTF.

V gene TRBV15 combines with J gene TRBJ2-1; weak D call: TRBD1 (6 bases). The CDR3 loop spans 15 amino acids. Trimming stripped 5 bases from V and 6 bases from J, with 17 bases between. In germline, CDR1 is LNHNV, CDR2 YYDKDF (reference sequence). CDR3: CATSAEGRGINEQFF. DNA for the CDR3: TGTGCCACCAGCGCCGAGGGCAGGGGTATCAATGAGCAGTTCTTC. Combining the CDR3 with reference TRBV15 and TRBJ2-1 gives the whole variable domain DAMVIQNPRYQVTQFGKPVTLSCSQTLNHNVMYWYQQKSSQAPKLLFHYYDKDFNNEADTPDNFQSRRPNTSFCFLDIRSPGLGDTAMYLCATSAEGRGINEQFFGPGTRLTVL.

CDR3: CASSLGTGARQGSYNEQFF. In DNA form, the CDR3 reads TGTGCCAGCAGCTTGGGGACAGGGGCGCGTCAAGGCTCCTACAATGAGCAGTTCTTC. This chain connects TRBV7-9 to TRBJ2-1, with 10 bases that match TRBD1. Trimming removed 3 bases from V and 0 bases from J; junction bases left unmatched: 11. The CDR3 totals 19 residues. Germline CDR1 reads SEHNR; CDR2 reads FQNEAQ (reference sequence).

This clone was seen only once. This chain uses TRBV5-4 with TRBJ2-5; 9 bases fit TRBD1. Germline CDR1 reads SGHNT; CDR2 reads YYREEE (reference sequence). This CDR3 region has 14 residues. Germline trimming cut 0 bases from V and 4 bases from J; bases unmatched to any gene: 1. This CDR3 is CASSLAGQGETQYF. As DNA, the CDR3 is TGTGCCAGCAGCTTGGCGGGACAGGGAGAGACCCAGTACTTC. The variable domain in full, with the rest retrieved from reference TRBV5-4 and TRBJ2-5, is ETGVTQSPTHLIKTRGQQVTLRCSSQSGHNTVSWYQQALGQGPQFIFQYYREEENGRGNFPPRFSGLQFPNYSSELNVNALELDDSALYLCASSLAGQGETQYFGPGTRLLVL.

The J gene is TRBJ2-6, the V gene TRBV18, with no clear D. Trimming took 6 bases from V and 2 from J, leaving 11 bases between them. CDR1 and CDR2 (germline): KGHSH, LQKENI. There are 15 residues in the CDR3. CDR3 bases: TGTGCCAGCTCTTTCCCCGTTCCTGGGGCCAACGTCCTGACTTTC. Translation gives CASSFPVPGANVLTF.

Points on this clone: The DNA is omitted, as the CDR3 cannot be located on it reliably, and the CDR3 follows TCRdb's listing. This CDR3 reads CASSSSTGIIHSSF. The chain couples TRBV28 to TRBJ2-7; TRBD1 was called by the table and not checked on the DNA. Germline CDR1 and CDR2: MDHEN and SYDVKM. The CDR3 length equals 14 residues, ends included.

V usage is TRBV4-1 and J usage is TRBJ1-1; TRBD1 matches 8 bases. The trim removed 0 bases at V and 10 bases at J, leaving 10 bases unmatched. The V gene's germline CDR1 is MGHRA and CDR2 YSYEKL. CDR3 length: 15 amino acids. CDR3 region: CASSQDTGTGGAAFF. CDR3 in DNA: TGCGCCAGCAGCCAAGATACAGGGACAGGAGGGGCAGCTTTCTTT.

J is TRBJ2-2 and V is TRBV19, with D maybe TRBD1 (6 bases). Trimming took 3 bases from V and 1 from J, leaving 6 bases between them. The CDR3 is 14 residues long. Germline CDR1 reads LNHDA; CDR2 reads SQIVND (reference sequence). As DNA, the CDR3 is TGTGCCAGTAGTATCAGGGGGAACACCGGGGAGCTGTTTTTT. Translation gives CASSIRGNTGELFF.